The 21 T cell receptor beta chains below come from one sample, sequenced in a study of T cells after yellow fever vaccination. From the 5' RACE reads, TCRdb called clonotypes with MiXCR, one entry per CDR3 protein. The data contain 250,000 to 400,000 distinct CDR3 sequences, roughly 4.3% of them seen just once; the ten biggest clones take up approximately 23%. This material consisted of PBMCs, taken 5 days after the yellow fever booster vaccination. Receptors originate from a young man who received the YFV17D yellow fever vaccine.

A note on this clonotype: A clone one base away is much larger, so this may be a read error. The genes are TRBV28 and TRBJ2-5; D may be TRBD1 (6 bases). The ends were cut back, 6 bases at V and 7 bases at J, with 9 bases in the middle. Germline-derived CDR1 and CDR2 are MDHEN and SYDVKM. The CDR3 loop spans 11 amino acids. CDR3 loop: CASSWGLTQYF. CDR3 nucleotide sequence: TGTGCCAGCAGCTGGGGGCTGACCCAGTACTTC.

The CDR3 sequence: CASSVKQALLLIGLHF. CDR3 in DNA: TGTGCCAGCAGCGTCAAACAGGCCCTCCTCCTTATTGGACTCCACTTT. The chain uses TRBV9 and TRBJ1-6; the D gene is possibly TRBD1 (5 bases). CDR1 and CDR2 from the germline V gene are SGDLS and YYNGEE. CDR3 length: 16 residues. The V and J ends lost 2 bases and 16 bases respectively, with 25 bases between them.

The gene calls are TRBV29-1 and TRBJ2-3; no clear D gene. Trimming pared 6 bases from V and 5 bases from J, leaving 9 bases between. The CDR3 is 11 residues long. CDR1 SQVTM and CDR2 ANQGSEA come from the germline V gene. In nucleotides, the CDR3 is TGCAGCGTGAGCGATGGAGATACGCAGTATTTT. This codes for CSVSDGDTQYF.

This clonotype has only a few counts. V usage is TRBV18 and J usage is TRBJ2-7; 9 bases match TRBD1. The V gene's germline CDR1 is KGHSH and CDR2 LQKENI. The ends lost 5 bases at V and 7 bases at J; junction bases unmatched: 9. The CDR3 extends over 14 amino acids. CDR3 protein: CASSSQQGAKEQYV. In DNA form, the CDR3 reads TGTGCCAGCTCATCACAACAGGGGGCAAAAGAGCAGTACGTC.

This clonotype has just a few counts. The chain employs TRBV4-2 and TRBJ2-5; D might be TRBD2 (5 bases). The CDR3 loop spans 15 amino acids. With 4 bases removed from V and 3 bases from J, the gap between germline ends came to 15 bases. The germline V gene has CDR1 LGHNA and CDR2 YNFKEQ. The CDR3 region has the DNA TGTGCCAGCAGCCCAAGGTCGGACTTAGAAGAGACCCAGTACTTC. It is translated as CASSPRSDLEETQYF.

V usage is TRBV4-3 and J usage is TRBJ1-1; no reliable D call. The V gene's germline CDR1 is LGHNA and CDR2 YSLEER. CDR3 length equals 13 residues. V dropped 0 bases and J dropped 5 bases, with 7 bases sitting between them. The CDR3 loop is CASSQEGVTEAFF. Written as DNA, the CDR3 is TGCGCCAGCAGCCAAGAGGGAGTTACTGAAGCTTTCTTT.

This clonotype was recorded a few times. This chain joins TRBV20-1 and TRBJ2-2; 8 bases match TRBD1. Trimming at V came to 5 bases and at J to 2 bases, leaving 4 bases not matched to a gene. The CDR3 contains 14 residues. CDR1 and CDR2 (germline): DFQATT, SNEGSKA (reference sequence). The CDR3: CSAWDRRNTGELFF. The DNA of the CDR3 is TGCAGTGCTTGGGACAGGCGAAACACCGGGGAGCTGTTTTTT.

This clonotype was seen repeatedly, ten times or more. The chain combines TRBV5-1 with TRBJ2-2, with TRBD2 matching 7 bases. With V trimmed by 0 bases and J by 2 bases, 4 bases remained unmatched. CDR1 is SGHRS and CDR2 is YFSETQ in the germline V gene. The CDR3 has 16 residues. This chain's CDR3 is CASSLASGANTGELFF. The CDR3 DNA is TGCGCCAGCAGCTTGGCTAGCGGTGCCAACACCGGGGAGCTGTTTTTT.

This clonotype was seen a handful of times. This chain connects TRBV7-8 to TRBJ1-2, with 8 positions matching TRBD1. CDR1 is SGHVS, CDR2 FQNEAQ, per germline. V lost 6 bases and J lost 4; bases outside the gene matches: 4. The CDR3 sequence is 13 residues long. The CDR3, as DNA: TGTGCCAGCAGAGCCGGGACAGGCTATGGCTACACCTTC. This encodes CASRAGTGYGYTF.

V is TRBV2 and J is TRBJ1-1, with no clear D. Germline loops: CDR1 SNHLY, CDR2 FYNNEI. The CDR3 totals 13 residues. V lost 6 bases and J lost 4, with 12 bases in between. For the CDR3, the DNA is TGTGCCAGCAGAAAAGAGCCGGGCACTGAAGCTTTCTTT. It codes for CASRKEPGTEAFF. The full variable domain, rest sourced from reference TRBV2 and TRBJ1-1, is EPEVTQTPSHQVTQMGQEVILRCVPISNHLYFYWYRQILGQKVEFLVSFYNNEISEKSEIFDDQFSVERPDGSNFTLKIRSTKLEDSAMYFCASRKEPGTEAFFGQGTRLTVV.

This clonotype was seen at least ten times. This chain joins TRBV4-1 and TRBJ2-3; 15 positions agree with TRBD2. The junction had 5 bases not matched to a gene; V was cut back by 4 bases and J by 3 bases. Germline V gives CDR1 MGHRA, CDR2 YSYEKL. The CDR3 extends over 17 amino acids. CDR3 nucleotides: TGCGCCAGCAGCCCGTGGACTAGCGGGGGGGCGACAGATACGCAGTATTTT. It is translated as CASSPWTSGGATDTQYF.

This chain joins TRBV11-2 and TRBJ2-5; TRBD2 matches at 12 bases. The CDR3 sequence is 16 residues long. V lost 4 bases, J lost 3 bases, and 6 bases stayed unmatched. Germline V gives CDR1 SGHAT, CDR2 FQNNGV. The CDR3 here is CASSSLWTSGEETQYF. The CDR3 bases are TGTGCCAGCAGCTCACTATGGACTAGCGGGGAAGAGACCCAGTACTTC.

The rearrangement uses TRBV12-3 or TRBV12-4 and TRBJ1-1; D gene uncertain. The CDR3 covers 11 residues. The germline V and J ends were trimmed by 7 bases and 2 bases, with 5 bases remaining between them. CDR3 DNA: TGTGCCAGCATCGAAAACACTGAAGCTTTCTTT. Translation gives CASIENTEAFF.

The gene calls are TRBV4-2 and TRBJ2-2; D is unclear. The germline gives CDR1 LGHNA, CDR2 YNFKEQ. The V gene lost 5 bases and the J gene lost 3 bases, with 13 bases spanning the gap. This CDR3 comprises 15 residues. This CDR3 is CASSKQTFDTGELFF. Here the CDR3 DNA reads TGTGCCAGCAGCAAACAGACATTCGACACCGGGGAGCTGTTTTTT.

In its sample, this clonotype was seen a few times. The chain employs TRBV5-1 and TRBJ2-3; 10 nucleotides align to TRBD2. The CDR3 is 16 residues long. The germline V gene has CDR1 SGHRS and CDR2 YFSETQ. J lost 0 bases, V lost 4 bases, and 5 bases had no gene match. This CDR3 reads CASSVAGGWSTDTQYF. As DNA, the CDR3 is TGCGCCAGCAGCGTAGCGGGGGGCTGGAGCACAGATACGCAGTATTTT.

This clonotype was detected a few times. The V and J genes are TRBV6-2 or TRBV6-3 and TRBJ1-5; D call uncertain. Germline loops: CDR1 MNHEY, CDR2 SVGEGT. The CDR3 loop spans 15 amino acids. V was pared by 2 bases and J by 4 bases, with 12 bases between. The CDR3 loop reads CASSYRRALNQPQHF. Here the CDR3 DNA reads TGTGCCAGCAGTTACCGGCGGGCCCTTAATCAGCCCCAGCATTTT.

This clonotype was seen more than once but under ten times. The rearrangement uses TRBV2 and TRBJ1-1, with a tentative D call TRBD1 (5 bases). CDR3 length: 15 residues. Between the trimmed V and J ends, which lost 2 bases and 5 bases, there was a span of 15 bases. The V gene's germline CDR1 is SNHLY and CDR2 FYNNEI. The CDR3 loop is CASSEPRQGGTEAFF. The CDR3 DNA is TGTGCCAGCAGTGAACCCCGGCAGGGCGGAACTGAAGCTTTCTTT.

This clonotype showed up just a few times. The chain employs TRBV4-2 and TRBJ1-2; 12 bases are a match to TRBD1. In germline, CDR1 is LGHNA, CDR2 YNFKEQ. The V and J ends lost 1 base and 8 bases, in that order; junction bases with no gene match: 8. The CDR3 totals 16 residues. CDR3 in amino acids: CASSQGPGQGALGYTF. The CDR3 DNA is TGTGCCAGCAGCCAAGGACCGGGACAGGGGGCGTTGGGCTACACCTTC.

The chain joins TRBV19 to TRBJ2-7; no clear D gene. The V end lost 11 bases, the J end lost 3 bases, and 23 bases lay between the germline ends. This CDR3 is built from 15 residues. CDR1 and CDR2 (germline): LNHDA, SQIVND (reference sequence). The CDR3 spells CASSVFRQNNYEQYF. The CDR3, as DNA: TGTGCCTCCTCAGTATTCCGGCAGAACAACTACGAGCAGTACTTC.

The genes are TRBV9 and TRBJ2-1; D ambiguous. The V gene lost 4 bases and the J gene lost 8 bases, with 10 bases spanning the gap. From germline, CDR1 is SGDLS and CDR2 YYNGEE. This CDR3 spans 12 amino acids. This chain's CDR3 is CASSPNSDEQFF. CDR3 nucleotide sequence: TGTGCCAGCAGCCCCAACTCCGATGAGCAGTTCTTC.

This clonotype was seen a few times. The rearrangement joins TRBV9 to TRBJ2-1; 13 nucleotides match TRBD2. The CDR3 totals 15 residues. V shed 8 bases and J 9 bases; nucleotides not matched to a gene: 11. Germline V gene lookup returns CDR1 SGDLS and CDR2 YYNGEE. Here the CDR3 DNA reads TGTGCCAGTGGTACCGCGGGACTAGCGGGGACTGAGCAGTTCTTC. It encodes CASGTAGLAGTEQFF.